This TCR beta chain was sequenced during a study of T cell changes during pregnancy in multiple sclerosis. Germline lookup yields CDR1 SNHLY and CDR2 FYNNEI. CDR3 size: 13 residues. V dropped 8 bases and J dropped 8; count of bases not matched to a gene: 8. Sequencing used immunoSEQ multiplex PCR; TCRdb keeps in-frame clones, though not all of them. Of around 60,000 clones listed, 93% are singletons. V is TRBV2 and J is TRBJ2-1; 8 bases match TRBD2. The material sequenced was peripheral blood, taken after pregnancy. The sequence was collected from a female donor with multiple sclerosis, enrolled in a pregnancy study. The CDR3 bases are TGTGCCAGCGGGGGACTAGATGGGGATGAGCAGTTCTTC. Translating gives CASGGLDGDEQFF.